The 14 T cell receptor beta chains below were found in one sample sequenced in a study of Graves' ophthalmopathy and Graves' hyperthyroidism. Investigators amplified TCR beta CDR3 regions from RNA transcripts. RT-PCR with HTBI primers came first, then second-round multiplex PCR. TCRdb used MiXCR to reprocess the multiplex PCR reads, holding one entry per CDR3 protein. Of approximately 160,000 distinct CDR3 sequences in the sample, under 45% were seen once. Sequenced sample: peripheral blood. The receptors here all came from a man aged 25 to 40 with Graves' ophthalmopathy.

The chain links TRBV6-5 to TRBJ1-1; D ambiguous. The germline CDR1 and CDR2 sequences are MNHEY and SVGAGI. The CDR3 is made up of 15 amino acids. V lost 4 bases and J lost 2, with 14 bases in between. The CDR3 protein is CASSFGDRLNTEAFF. The CDR3, as DNA: TGTGCCAGCAGTTTTGGTGACCGCTTAAACACTGAAGCTTTCTTT.

This clonotype came up many times. J is TRBJ2-6 and V is TRBV24-1, with D possibly being TRBD2 (6 bases). The CDR3 runs to 15 residues. The V end lost 7 bases, the J end lost 0 bases, and 9 bases lay between the germline ends. Germline CDR1 reads KGHDR; CDR2 reads SFDVKD. CDR3 in amino acids: CATSGSSSGANVLTF. CDR3 bases: TGTGCCACCAGCGGGAGTAGCTCTGGGGCCAACGTCCTGACTTTC.

This clonotype showed up many times. V and J are TRBV7-2 and TRBJ1-2; tentatively, D is TRBD1 (6 bases). Germline V lookup: CDR1 SGHTA, CDR2 FQGNSA. CDR3 size: 13 residues. The V end was cut by 5 bases, the J end by 4 bases, with 11 bases between. CDR3 sequence (DNA): TGTGCCAGCAGCCCTGGACAGCTCTATGGCTACACCTTC. Translating gives CASSPGQLYGYTF.

This clonotype was counted ten times or more. V gene TRBV4-2 combines with J gene TRBJ2-7; 7 nucleotides line up with TRBD2. Unmatched junction bases numbered 17, after V lost 1 base and J lost 5 bases. This CDR3 is 18 amino acids long. The germline V gene encodes CDR1 LGHNA and CDR2 YNFKEQ. CDR3 in DNA: TGTGCCAGCAGCCAAGCTCTCCCGCTCCCCAAGCGGGAACACGAGCAGTACTTC. Translating it yields CASSQALPLPKREHEQYF.

Ten or more counts support this clonotype. This chain links TRBV4-2 with TRBJ1-5; unclear D gene. The CDR3 spans 15 residues. The germline CDR1 and CDR2 sequences are LGHNA and YNFKEQ. The ends were cut back, 1 base at V and 4 bases at J, with 11 bases in the middle. This CDR3 is CASSQADGPNQPQHF. DNA for the CDR3: TGTGCCAGCAGCCAAGCGGACGGCCCTAATCAGCCCCAGCATTTT.

This clonotype was counted many times. The chain employs TRBV20-1 and TRBJ1-1; TRBD1 matches 9 bases. The CDR3 covers 13 residues. The germline CDR1 and CDR2 sequences are DFQATT and SNEGSKA (reference sequence). Germline trimming cut 6 bases from V and 1 base from J; bases unmatched to any gene: 3. In nucleotides, the CDR3 is TGCAGTGCCCGACAGGGGGGGAACACTGAAGCTTTCTTT. Its protein is CSARQGGNTEAFF.

The V gene is TRBV28, the J gene TRBJ2-7, with 11 positions matching TRBD1. The CDR3 is 16 amino acids. V shed 6 bases, J shed 1 base, and the junction held 8 bases outside the gene matches. Germline assignment: CDR1 MDHEN and CDR2 SYDVKM. The CDR3 region has the DNA TGTGCCAGCAGACCGGACAGGGGGCGCGCGTCCTACGAGCAGTACTTC. It translates to CASRPDRGRASYEQYF.

There are many counts of this clonotype. One end of the junction varies from germline; a read error may be responsible. This chain connects TRBV24-1 to TRBJ2-5; a weak D match, TRBD2 (6 bases). CDR3 size: 13 residues. Per germline, CDR1 KGHDR and CDR2 SFDVKD. The CDR3 spells CTTSRDFQETQYF. In nucleotides, the CDR3 is TGTACCACCAGTAGGGACTTCCAAGAGACCCAGTACTTC.

This clonotype came up once. The chain is built from TRBV7-9 and TRBJ1-2; 7 nucleotides agree with TRBD1. Germline V gene lookup returns CDR1 SEHNR and CDR2 FQNEAQ (reference sequence). The V gene end was trimmed by 5 bases and the J gene end by 2 bases; junction bases not matched to a gene: 5. This CDR3 is built from 14 residues. DNA of the CDR3: TGTGCCAGCAGCGCAGGGGGTAGGAACTATGGCTACACCTTC. This gives the protein CASSAGGRNYGYTF.

The chain couples TRBV6-2 or TRBV6-3 to TRBJ2-7; 8 nucleotides match TRBD1. The CDR3 is made up of 17 amino acids. J lost 1 base, V lost 6 bases, and 14 bases had no gene match. Germline V gives CDR1 MNHEY, CDR2 SVGEGT. The CDR3 reads CASRGFPGDRLSYEQYF. The CDR3, as DNA: TGTGCCAGCAGAGGCTTCCCCGGGGACAGGCTGTCCTACGAGCAGTACTTC.

J is TRBJ2-1 and V is TRBV2; 11 bases match TRBD2. V lost 7 bases to trimming and J lost 9 bases; unmatched junction nucleotides: 8. CDR3 length: 14 residues. Germline V gene sequence: CDR1 SNHLY, CDR2 FYNNEI. Here the CDR3 DNA reads TGTGCCAGCACACGACTAGCGGGAACGGGTGAGCAGTTCTTC. Translated: CASTRLAGTGEQFF.

The CDR3 loop reads CASSLARREGYEQYF. CDR3 bases: TGTGCCAGCAGCTTAGCCCGGCGGGAGGGGTACGAGCAGTACTTC. This chain uses TRBV7-8 with TRBJ2-7; 9 bases agree with TRBD2. The CDR3 contains 15 residues. Germline values: CDR1 SGHVS, CDR2 FQNEAQ. Germline trimming cut 0 bases from V and 4 bases from J; bases unmatched to any gene: 4.

The V call is TRBV12-3 or TRBV12-4, the J call TRBJ1-3; 9 bases line up with TRBD1. The CDR3 is 16 amino acids. V lost 5 bases to trimming and J lost 1 base; unmatched junction nucleotides: 6. CDR3 loop: CASSRGQGPSGNTIYF. As DNA, the CDR3 is TGTGCCAGCAGTAGAGGACAGGGGCCATCTGGAAACACCATATATTTT.

This clonotype was recorded at least ten times. The chain uses TRBV6-5 and TRBJ1-1; the D is unclear. Trimming pared 11 bases from V and 0 bases from J, leaving 16 bases between. The length of the CDR3 is 14 residues. CDR1 and CDR2 from the germline V gene are MNHEY and SVGAGI. CDR3 amino acids: CACDLLPLNTEAFF. As DNA, the CDR3 is TGTGCCTGCGACTTGTTACCCTTGAACACTGAAGCTTTCTTT.